Below, 13 T cell receptor beta chains from the same sample are listed, as sequenced in a study of early T cells in non-severe SARS-CoV-2 infection. Using its own MiXCR run on the 5' RACE reads, TCRdb lists one record per CDR3 protein. The sample yields 55,000 to 70,000 distinct CDR3 sequences, more than 8.5% seen once. Sequenced input: whole blood. These receptors originate from an adult who was a healthcare worker with PCR-confirmed SARS-CoV-2 infection or an uninfected control (not recorded which).

This clonotype was recorded at least ten times. V gene TRBV11-2 combines with J gene TRBJ1-4; TRBD1 agrees at 8 bases. Germline values: CDR1 SGHAT, CDR2 FQNNGV. The CDR3 spans 15 residues. The J segment lost 6 bases and the V segment lost 4 bases, leaving 7 bases of the junction unmatched. Written as DNA, the CDR3 is TGTGCCAGCAGCTCCCAGGGGGCGCAGGATGAAAAACTGTTTTTT. Residues: CASSSQGAQDEKLFF. Full variable domain (outside the CDR3, taken from reference TRBV11-2 and TRBJ1-4): EAGVAQSPRYKIIEKRQSVAFWCNPISGHATLYWYQQILGQGPKLLIQFQNNGVVDDSQLPKDRFSAERLKGVDSTLKIQPAKLEDSAVYLCASSSQGAQDEKLFFGSGTQLSVL.

This clonotype was counted many times. At one boundary the junction diverges from the germline segment, which might be a read error. The chain links TRBV6-2 or TRBV6-3 to TRBJ2-6; perhaps TRBD2 as D (6 bases). The CDR3 totals 16 residues. The germline V gene encodes CDR1 MNHEY and CDR2 SVGEGT. The CDR3 region has the DNA TGTGCCAGCAGTTCGACGGGAGTCTCTGGGGCCAACGTCCTGACCTTC. It yields the protein CASSSTGVSGANVLTF.

This clonotype has a handful of counts. V usage is TRBV20-1 and J usage is TRBJ2-7, with 8 bases identical to TRBD2. V shed 0 bases and J 0 bases; nucleotides not matched to a gene: 4. The CDR3 has 15 amino acids. CDR1 and CDR2 from the germline V gene are DFQATT and SNEGSKA (reference sequence). CDR3 DNA: TGCAGTGCTAGAGACCGGACTAGCTACTCCTACGAGCAGTACTTC. This codes for CSARDRTSYSYEQYF.

The chain carries TRBV5-1 and TRBJ2-7; D is ambiguous. V was cut by 1 base and J by 6 bases, with 8 bases left in between. Germline CDR1 and CDR2: SGHRS and YFSETQ. The CDR3 contains 12 residues. CDR3 amino acids: CASSLKGSEQYF. In DNA form, the CDR3 reads TGCGCCAGCAGCTTGAAGGGAAGCGAGCAGTACTTC.

The chain links TRBV14 to TRBJ1-2; D is uncertain. V gave up 0 bases and J gave up 4 bases, with 12 bases separating them. Per the germline V gene, CDR1 is SGHDN and CDR2 is FVKESK. This CDR3 has 15 amino acids. For the CDR3, the DNA is TGTGCCAGCAGCCAAGATTCGGGATTTGTCTATGGCTACACCTTC. Residues: CASSQDSGFVYGYTF.

This clonotype occurred a few times. The chain uses TRBV11-2 and TRBJ2-7; D uncertain. Germline CDR1 is SGHAT and CDR2 is FQNNGV. The CDR3 has 14 amino acids. The germline V and J ends were trimmed by 5 bases and 2 bases, with 13 bases remaining between them. This CDR3 reads CASSAGARTYEQYF. CDR3 nucleotides: TGTGCCAGCAGCGCCGGAGCCCGAACCTACGAGCAGTACTTC.

This clonotype came up many times. V gene TRBV6-2 or TRBV6-3 combines with J gene TRBJ2-5; no reliable D call. The length of the CDR3 is 13 residues. The germline V gene encodes CDR1 MNHEY and CDR2 SVGEGT. Trimming stripped 4 bases from V and 5 bases from J, with 11 bases between. CDR3 nucleotide sequence: TGTGCCAGCAGTTCTACCCGTATGGAGACCCAGTACTTC. Translated: CASSSTRMETQYF.

With respect to this clonotype: A much larger clone lies one base from this, so it may be a read error. The chain combines TRBV7-9 with TRBJ2-1; 9 nucleotides line up with TRBD2. The CDR3 is 13 residues long. Per germline, CDR1 SEHNR and CDR2 FQNEAQ (reference sequence). CDR3 residues: CVSLLAGVSEQFF. The CDR3 bases are TGTGTCAGTCTTTTAGCGGGAGTTTCGGAGCAGTTCTTC.

This clonotype was counted between two and nine times. V gene TRBV2 combines with J gene TRBJ2-2; D not certain. The length of the CDR3 is 14 residues. The ends were cut back, 5 bases at V and 1 base at J, with 8 bases in the middle. In germline, CDR1 is SNHLY, CDR2 FYNNEI. For the CDR3, the DNA is TGTGCCAGCAGTCTCCGACAGAACACCGGGGAGCTGTTTTTT. As protein: CASSLRQNTGELFF.

This clonotype appeared a few times. The J gene is TRBJ2-1, the V gene TRBV7-9; 10 bases match TRBD2. CDR1 SEHNR and CDR2 FQNEAQ come from the germline V gene (reference sequence). The CDR3 length is 18 residues. With 2 bases clipped from V and 3 bases from J, the junction kept 10 bases outside the gene matches. The chain's CDR3 is CASSLKSRLAGYYNEQFF. The CDR3 DNA reads TGTGCCAGCAGCTTAAAGTCCCGACTAGCGGGCTACTACAATGAGCAGTTCTTC.

The rearrangement uses TRBV5-4 and TRBJ2-2, with 7 bases matching TRBD2. Trimming removed 0 bases from V and 6 bases from J; junction bases left unmatched: 5. The CDR3 contains 15 residues. Germline-derived CDR1 and CDR2 are SGHNT and YYREEE (reference sequence). The CDR3 DNA reads as TGTGCCAGCAGCTTGGGCGGGAGTACCCCCGGGGAGCTGTTTTTT. Protein sequence: CASSLGGSTPGELFF.

The J gene is TRBJ2-7, the V gene TRBV12-3 or TRBV12-4, with TRBD2 matching over 12 bases. The CDR3 totals 15 residues. The ends lost 3 bases at V and 7 bases at J; junction bases unmatched: 7. The CDR3, as DNA: TGTGCCAGCAGTTTCTCCGGGACTAGCGGGTGGGAGCAGTACTTC. This sequence encodes CASSFSGTSGWEQYF.

This clonotype has at least ten counts. The J gene is TRBJ2-7, the V gene TRBV29-1, with 9 nucleotides matching TRBD1. Germline trimming cut 5 bases from V and 5 bases from J; bases unmatched to any gene: 10. Germline V gene sequence: CDR1 SQVTM, CDR2 ANQGSEA. CDR3 length: 14 amino acids. The CDR3 DNA reads TGCAGCGTTATACGGGACAGGGAGGGGGACGAGCAGTACTTC. It codes for CSVIRDREGDEQYF.